This T cell receptor beta chain was sequenced for a study of spatial heterogeneity in lung cancer. Findings and limits, study-wide: Tracking of tumor mutation counts was seen in expanded intratumoral alpha and beta TCR counts.

Sample time point: sample taken at primary tumor resection. The study sequenced unsorted whole RNA from tumor, nontumor lung or frozen PBMC. Using its own MiXCR run on the 5' RACE reads, TCRdb lists one record per CDR3 protein. This table holds 11,000 to 15,000 distinct CDR3 sequences, about 4.8% found once. V lost 7 bases and J 2 bases, leaving 11 bases between the germline ends. The germline gives CDR1 SGHRS, CDR2 YFSETQ. The CDR3 spans 13 residues. This clonotype was observed at least ten times. Its antigen is as yet unknown. This beta chain is off target for a library built for alpha chains, so its abundance means little.

This clonotype originated in a female donor with early-stage non-small cell lung cancer. Sequences were derived from lung tumor tissue, sampled at surgery. The J gene is TRBJ2-3, the V gene TRBV5-1; D is possibly TRBD1 (6 bases). The CDR3 protein is CASGRGLTDTQYF. The CDR3 nucleotides read TGCGCCAGCGGCAGGGGCCTCACAGATACGCAGTATTTT.